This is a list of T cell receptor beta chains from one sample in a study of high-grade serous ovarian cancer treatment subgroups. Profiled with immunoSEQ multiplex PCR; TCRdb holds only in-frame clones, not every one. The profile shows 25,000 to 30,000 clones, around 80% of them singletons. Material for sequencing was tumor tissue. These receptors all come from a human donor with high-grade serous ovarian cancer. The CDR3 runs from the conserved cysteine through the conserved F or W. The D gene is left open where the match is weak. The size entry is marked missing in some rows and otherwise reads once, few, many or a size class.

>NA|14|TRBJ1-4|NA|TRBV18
TGTGCCAGCTCAGGGGACCCAGCGAAAGAAAAACTGTTTTTT
CASSGDPAKEKLFF
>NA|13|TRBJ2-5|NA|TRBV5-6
TGTGCCAGCAGCTCGCGCTTACAAGAGACCCAGTACTTC
CASSSRLQETQYF
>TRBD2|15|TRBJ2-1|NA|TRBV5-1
TGCGCCAGCAGCTCCGGACTAGCGGAGGCCAATGAGCAGTTCTTC
CASSSGLAEANEQFF
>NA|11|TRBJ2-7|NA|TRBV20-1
TGCAGTGCTAGGGCTTCGGGGGAGCAGTACTTC
CSARASGEQYF
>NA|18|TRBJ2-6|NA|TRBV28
TGTGCCAGCAGTTTACCCACGGCAGGGTTCTCTGGGGCCAACGTCCTGACTTTC
CASSLPTAGFSGANVLTF
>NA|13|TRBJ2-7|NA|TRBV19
TGTGCCAGTAGTGCGGGGAGGAATTACGAGCAGTACTTC
CASSAGRNYEQYF
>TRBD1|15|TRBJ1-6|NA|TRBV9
TGTGCCAGCTCCCAATTGGACAGGGCTAATTCACCCCTCCACTTT
CASSQLDRANSPLHF
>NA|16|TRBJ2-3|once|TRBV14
TGTGCCAGCAGCCAAGATCTTAGTGTAACTCTTGATACGCAGTATTTT
CASSQDLSVTLDTQYF
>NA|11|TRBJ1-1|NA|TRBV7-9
TGTGCCAGCAGCACCGGGAATGAAGCTTTCTTT
CASSTGNEAFF
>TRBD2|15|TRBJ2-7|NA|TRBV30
TGTGCCTGGAGTCCTGGACTAGCGGGAGTAGGCGAGCAGTACTTC
CAWSPGLAGVGEQYF
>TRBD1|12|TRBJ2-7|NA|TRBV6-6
TGTGCCACGACCGGGACAGGGGACGAGCAGTACTTC
CATTGTGDEQYF
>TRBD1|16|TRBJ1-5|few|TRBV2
TGTGCCAGCAGTGGGGACAGGGCAATTAGCAATCAGCCCCAGCATTTT
CASSGDRAISNQPQHF
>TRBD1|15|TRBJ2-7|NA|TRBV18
TGTGCCAGCTCACCACGTGGGACAGGGATGTACGAGCAGTACTTC
CASSPRGTGMYEQYF
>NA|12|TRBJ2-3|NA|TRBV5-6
TGTGCCAGCAGCTTGTCGTCAGATACGCAGTATTTT
CASSLSSDTQYF
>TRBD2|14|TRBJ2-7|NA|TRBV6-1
TGTGCCACCAGACTAGCGGGGACCTCCTACGAGCAGTACTTC
CATRLAGTSYEQYF
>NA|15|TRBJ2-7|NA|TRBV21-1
TGTGCCAGCAGCCGTGGTCCCTCAATCTCCTACGAGCAGTACTTC
CASSRGPSISYEQYF
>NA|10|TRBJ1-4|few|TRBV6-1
TGTGCCAGCGAACAGGGTTTGCTGTTTTTT
CASEQGLLFF
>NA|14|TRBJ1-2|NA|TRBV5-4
TGTGCCAGCAGCTTGGCCATGGACCCGGGAGACTACACCTTC
CASSLAMDPGDYTF
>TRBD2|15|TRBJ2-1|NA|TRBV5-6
TGTGCCAGCAGCTTGGGACCCCGGGGGGGCGATGAGCAGTTCTTC
CASSLGPRGGDEQFF
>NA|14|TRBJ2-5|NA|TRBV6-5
TGTGCCAGCAGTTACTCGAGTTCGAAAGAGACCCAGTACTTC
CASSYSSSKETQYF
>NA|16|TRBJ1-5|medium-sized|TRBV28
TGTGCCAGCAGTTTACCGGGACATAGGACGAATCAGCCCCAGCATTTT
CASSLPGHRTNQPQHF
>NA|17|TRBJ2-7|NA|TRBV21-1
TGTGCCAGCAGCAAAGGGGTGGGTAGCGGGGATTTGGAGGAGCAGTACTTC
CASSKGVGSGDLEEQYF
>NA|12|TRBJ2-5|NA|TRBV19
TGTGCCCCCGGGGGGCTTATTGGGACCCAGTACTTC
CAPGGLIGTQYF
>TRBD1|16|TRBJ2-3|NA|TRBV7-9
TGTGCCAGCAGCTTAGCTGGGACAGTTACCACAGATACGCAGTATTTT
CASSLAGTVTTDTQYF
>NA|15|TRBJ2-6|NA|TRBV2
TGTGCCAGCAGAGACAGGATCTCTGGGGCCAACGTCCTGACTTTC
CASRDRISGANVLTF
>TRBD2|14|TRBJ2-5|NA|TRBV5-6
TGTGCCAGCAGCTTGCGGGAGGGAGAGGAGACCCAGTACTTC
CASSLREGEETQYF
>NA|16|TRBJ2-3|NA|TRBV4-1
TGCGCCAGCAGCCGAGTGTTTACCTTAAGCACAGATACGCAGTATTTT
CASSRVFTLSTDTQYF
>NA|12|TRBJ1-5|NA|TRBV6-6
TGTGCCAGCAGTTACGAGGGCAGGGCCCAGCATTTT
CASSYEGRAQHF
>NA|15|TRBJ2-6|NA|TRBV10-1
TGCGCCAGCAGTGAGTCAGGGGCTGGGGCCAACGTCCTGACTTTC
CASSESGAGANVLTF
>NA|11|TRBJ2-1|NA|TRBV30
TGTGCCGGTTCCCAAAACAATGAGCAGTTCTTC
CAGSQNNEQFF
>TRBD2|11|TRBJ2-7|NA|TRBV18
TGTGCCGGGGGGGACTCCTACGAGCAGTACTTC
CAGGDSYEQYF
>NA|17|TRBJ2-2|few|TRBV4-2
TGTGCCAGCAGCTCTTCGTATACAGGGCCGAACACCGGGGAGCTGTTTTTT
CASSSSYTGPNTGELFF
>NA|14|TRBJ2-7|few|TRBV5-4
TGTGCCAGCAGCTTGGTAGTGGTAGCCTACGAGCAGTACTTC
CASSLVVVAYEQYF
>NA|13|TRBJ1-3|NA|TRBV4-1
TGCGCCAGCAGCCAAGTATTAGGAAACACCATATATTTT
CASSQVLGNTIYF
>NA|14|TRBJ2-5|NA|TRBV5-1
TGCGCCAGCAGCTTCAGTTGGCGACGGGAGACCCAGTACTTC
CASSFSWRRETQYF
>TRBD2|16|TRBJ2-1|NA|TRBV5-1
TGCGCCAGCAGCGGGGGGGGGACTAGCGGTAGTAGTGAGCAGTTCTTC
CASSGGGTSGSSEQFF
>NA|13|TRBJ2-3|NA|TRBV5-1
TGCGCCAGCGGACCCGGGCTTAGCGATACGCAGTATTTT
CASGPGLSDTQYF